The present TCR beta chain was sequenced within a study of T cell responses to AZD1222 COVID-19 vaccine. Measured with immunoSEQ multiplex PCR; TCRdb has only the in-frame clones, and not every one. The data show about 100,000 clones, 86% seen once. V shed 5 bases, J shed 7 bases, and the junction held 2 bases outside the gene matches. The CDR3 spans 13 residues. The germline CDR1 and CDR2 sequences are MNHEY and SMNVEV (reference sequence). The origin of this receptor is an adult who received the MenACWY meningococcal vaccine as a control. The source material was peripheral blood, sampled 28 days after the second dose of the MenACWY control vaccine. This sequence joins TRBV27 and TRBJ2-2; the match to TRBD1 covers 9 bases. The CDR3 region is CASSGQGHGELFF. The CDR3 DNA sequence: TGTGCCAGCAGTGGACAGGGGCACGGGGAGCTGTTTTTT.